What follows describes a single T cell receptor beta chain. No antigen is known for it. One entry per CDR3 protein, called by TCRdb with MiXCR from the 5' RACE reads. The sample has about 530,000 distinct CDR3 sequences; approximately 20% are singletons. This sample is part of a study of identical twins. The study's findings and limits: Out-of-frame TCR alpha sharing observed in monozygotic twins exceeded model estimates. Excess low generation probability was seen in twin-shared out-of-frame alpha sequences. There were fewer insertions in abundant cord blood beta clonotypes, but memory repertoires showed no such pattern.

Every donor was a healthy Caucasian. Looked up from germline, CDR1 is SGHVS and CDR2 is FNYEAQ. Trimming cost V 2 bases and J 8 bases, with 12 bases left between them. The CDR3 spans 14 residues. Another study also made use of these data, one on yellow fever vaccine responses in identical twins.

Material for sequencing was CD4+ T cells sorted from blood. The receptor was derived from a young woman in good health. The V gene is TRBV7-6, the J gene TRBJ1-4; TRBD1 is a possible D gene (6 bases). CDR3 nucleotide sequence: TGTGCCAGCAGCTTATCGGGGGGCGCGGAAAAACTGTTTTTT. It specifies CASSLSGGAEKLFF.